These 4 T cell receptor beta chains came from one sample sequenced in a study of patients and donors after allogeneic stem cell transplantation. TCRdb reprocessed the RT-PCR reads via MiXCR and lists one record per CDR3 protein. The table lists over 200,000 distinct CDR3 sequences, more than 35% of them singletons. The sequenced material came from blood, either unsorted or a sorted T cell fraction (not recorded which). These receptors were taken from a human donor who was either an allogeneic HSCT recipient or a stem cell or donor lymphocyte infusion donor (not recorded which). It is not recorded whose cells these are; they may come from a transplant donor.

The chain combines TRBV24-1 with TRBJ2-3; TRBD1 aligns across 10 bases. After removal of 0 bases from V and 3 bases from J, the junction contained 2 bases not matched to a gene. Germline CDR1 KGHDR, CDR2 SFDVKD. The CDR3 extends over 16 amino acids. The CDR3 DNA sequence: TGTGCCACCAGTGATTTGGGACAGGGGGTGACAGATACGCAGTATTTT. Protein: CATSDLGQGVTDTQYF.

The J gene is TRBJ1-2, the V gene TRBV20-1; 8 nucleotides line up with TRBD1. V shed 2 bases, J shed 5 bases, and the junction held 10 bases outside the gene matches. Germline assignment: CDR1 DFQATT and CDR2 SNEGSKA (reference sequence). The CDR3 contains 15 residues. CDR3 sequence: CSARRPSGGAYGYTF. In DNA form, the CDR3 reads TGCAGTGCTAGACGGCCCTCAGGGGGCGCGTATGGCTACACCTTC.

This clonotype came up a few times. The J gene is TRBJ2-6, the V gene TRBV20-1, with D maybe TRBD1 (5 bases). From germline, CDR1 is DFQATT and CDR2 SNEGSKA (reference sequence). The length of the CDR3 is 14 residues. Deletions cut 3 bases from V and 1 base from J, with 7 bases between. CDR3 coding DNA: TGCAGTGCTAGGGCAGGGTCTGGGGCCAACGTCCTGACTTTC. Protein sequence: CSARAGSGANVLTF.

This clonotype has only a few counts. J is TRBJ1-1 and V is TRBV28; the D gene is possibly TRBD1 (5 bases). From germline, CDR1 is MDHEN and CDR2 SYDVKM. CDR3 length: 11 residues. V was trimmed by 10 bases and J by 0 bases, leaving 6 bases between them. The CDR3 region is CATRVNTEAFF. The CDR3 nucleotides read TGTGCCACCAGGGTGAACACTGAAGCTTTCTTT.